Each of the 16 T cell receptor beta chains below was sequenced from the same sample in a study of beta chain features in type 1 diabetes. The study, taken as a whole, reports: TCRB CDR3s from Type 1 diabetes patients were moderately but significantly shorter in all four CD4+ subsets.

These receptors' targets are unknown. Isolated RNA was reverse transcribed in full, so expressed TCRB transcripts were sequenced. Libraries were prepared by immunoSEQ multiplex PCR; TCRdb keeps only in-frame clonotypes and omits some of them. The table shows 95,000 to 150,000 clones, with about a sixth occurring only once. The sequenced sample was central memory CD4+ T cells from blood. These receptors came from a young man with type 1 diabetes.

In DNA, the CDR3 is TGTGCCTGGAGTGCCCTAGAAAAACTGTTTTTT. It codes for CAWSALEKLFF. The V and J genes are TRBV30 and TRBJ1-4; unclear D gene. V shed 1 base and J shed 8 bases, with 5 bases lying between them. Germline V gene lookup returns CDR1 GTSNPN and CDR2 SVGIG (reference sequence). The length of the CDR3 is 11 residues.

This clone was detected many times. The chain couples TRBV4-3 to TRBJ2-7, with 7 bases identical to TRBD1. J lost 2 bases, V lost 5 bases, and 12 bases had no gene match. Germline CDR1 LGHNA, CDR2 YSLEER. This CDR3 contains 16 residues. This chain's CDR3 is CASSSLPGQGAYEQYF. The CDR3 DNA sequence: TGCGCCAGCAGCTCTTTACCGGGGCAGGGGGCCTACGAGCAGTACTTC.

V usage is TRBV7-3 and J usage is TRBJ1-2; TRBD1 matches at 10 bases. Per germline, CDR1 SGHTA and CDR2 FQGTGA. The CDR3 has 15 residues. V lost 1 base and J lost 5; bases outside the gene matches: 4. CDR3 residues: CASSLIPGQGYGYTF. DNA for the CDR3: TGTGCCAGCAGCTTAATACCGGGACAGGGGTATGGCTACACCTTC.

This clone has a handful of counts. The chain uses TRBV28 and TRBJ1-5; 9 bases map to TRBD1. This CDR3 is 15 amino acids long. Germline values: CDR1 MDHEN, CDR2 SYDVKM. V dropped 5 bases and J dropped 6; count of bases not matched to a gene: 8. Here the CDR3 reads CASSLSTGGGQPQHF. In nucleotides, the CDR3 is TGTGCCAGCAGTCTATCGACAGGGGGTGGTCAGCCCCAGCATTTT.

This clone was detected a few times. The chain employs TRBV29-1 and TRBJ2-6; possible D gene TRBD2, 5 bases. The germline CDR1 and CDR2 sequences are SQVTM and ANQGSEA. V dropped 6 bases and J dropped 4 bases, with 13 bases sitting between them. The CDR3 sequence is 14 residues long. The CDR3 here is CSVVEGAGANVLTF. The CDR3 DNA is TGCAGCGTGGTCGAGGGTGCCGGGGCCAACGTCCTGACTTTC.

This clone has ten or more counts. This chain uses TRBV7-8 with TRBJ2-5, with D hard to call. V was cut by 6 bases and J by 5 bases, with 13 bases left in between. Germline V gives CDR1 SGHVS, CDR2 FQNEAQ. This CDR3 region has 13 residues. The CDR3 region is CASSPQVSETQYF. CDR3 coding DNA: TGTGCCAGCAGTCCGCAGGTCTCCGAGACCCAGTACTTC.

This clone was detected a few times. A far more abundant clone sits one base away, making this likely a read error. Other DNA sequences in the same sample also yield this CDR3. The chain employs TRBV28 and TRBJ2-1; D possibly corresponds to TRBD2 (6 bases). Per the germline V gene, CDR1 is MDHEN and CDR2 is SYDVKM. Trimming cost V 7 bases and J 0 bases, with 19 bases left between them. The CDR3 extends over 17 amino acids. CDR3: CASTSSGQLSSYNEQFF. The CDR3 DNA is TGTGCCAGCACCTCAAGCGGGCAGCTGAGCTCCTACAATGAGCAGTTCTTC.

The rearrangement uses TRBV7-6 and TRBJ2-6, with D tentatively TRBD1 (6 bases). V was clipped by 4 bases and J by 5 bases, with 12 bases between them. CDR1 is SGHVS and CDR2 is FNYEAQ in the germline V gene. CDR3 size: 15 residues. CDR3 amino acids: CASSSDRQRANVLTF. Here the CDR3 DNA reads TGTGCCAGCAGCTCGGACAGACAAAGGGCCAACGTCCTGACTTTC.

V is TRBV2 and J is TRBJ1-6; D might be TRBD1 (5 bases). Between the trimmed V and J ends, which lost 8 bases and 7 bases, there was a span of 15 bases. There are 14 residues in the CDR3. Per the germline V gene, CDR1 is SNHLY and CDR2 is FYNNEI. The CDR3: CASGPRVENSPLHF. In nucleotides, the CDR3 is TGTGCCAGCGGGCCCAGGGTGGAGAATTCACCCCTCCACTTT.

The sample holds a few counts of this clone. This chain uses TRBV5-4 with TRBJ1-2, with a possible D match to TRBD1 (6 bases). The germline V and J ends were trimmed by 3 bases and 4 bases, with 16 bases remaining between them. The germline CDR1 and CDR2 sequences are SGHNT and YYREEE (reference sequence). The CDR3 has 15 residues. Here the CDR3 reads CASSSKGGGGYGYTF. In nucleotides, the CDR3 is TGTGCCAGCAGCTCCAAGGGGGGGGGCGGCTATGGCTACACCTTC.

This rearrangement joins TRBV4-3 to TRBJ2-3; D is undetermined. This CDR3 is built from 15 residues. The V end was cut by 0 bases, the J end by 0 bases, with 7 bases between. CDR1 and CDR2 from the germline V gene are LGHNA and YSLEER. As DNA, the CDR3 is TGCGCCAGCAGCCAAGAGCCCACCAGCACAGATACGCAGTATTTT. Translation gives CASSQEPTSTDTQYF.

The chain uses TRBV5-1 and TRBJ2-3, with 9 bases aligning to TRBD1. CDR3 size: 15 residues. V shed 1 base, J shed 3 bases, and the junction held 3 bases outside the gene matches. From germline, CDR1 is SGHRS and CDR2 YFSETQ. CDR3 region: CASSLLGTGTDTQYF. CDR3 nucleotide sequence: TGCGCCAGCAGCTTGCTAGGGACAGGGACAGATACGCAGTATTTT.

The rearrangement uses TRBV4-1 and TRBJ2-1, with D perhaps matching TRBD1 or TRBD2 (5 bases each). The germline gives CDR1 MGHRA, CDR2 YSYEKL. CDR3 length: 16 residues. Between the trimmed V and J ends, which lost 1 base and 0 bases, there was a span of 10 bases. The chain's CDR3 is CASSQAWGSSYNEQFF. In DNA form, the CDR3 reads TGCGCCAGCAGCCAAGCATGGGGGAGCTCCTACAATGAGCAGTTCTTC.

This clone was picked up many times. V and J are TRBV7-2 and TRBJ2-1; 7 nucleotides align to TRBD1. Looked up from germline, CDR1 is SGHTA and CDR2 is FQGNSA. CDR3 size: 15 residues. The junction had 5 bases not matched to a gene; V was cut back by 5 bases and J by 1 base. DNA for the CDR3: TGTGCCAGCAGCCCAGACAGGGTGTCCTACAATGAGCAGTTCTTC. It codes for CASSPDRVSYNEQFF.

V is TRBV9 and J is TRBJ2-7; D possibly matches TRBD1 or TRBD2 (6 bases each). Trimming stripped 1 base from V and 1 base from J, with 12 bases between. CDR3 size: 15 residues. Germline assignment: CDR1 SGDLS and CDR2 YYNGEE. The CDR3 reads CASSVSPGASYEQYF. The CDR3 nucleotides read TGTGCCAGCAGCGTATCCCCGGGGGCGTCCTACGAGCAGTACTTC.

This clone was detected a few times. This chain's CDR3 is CASSRGQGEETQYF. CDR3 sequence (DNA): TGTGCCAGCAGCCGAGGACAGGGGGAAGAGACCCAGTACTTC. The chain is built from TRBV7-2 and TRBJ2-5; TRBD1 matches at 10 bases. Germline V gene lookup returns CDR1 SGHTA and CDR2 FQGNSA. V gave up 5 bases and J gave up 3 bases; unmatched junction bases: 3. The CDR3 spans 14 residues.